This TCR beta chain is from a study of vaccination and CD4 T cells after COVID-19 (dated by TCRdb to 2021 to 2024). In terms of the full investigation: Convalescent patients had a positive SARS-CoV-2 result on nasal swab PCR, and of these patients, nine had mild disease and one had severe disease. In the convalescent cohort there were six males and four females, among whom were two Hispanic individuals, seven Caucasians, two Asians and one multiracial person. Two doses of either the Pfizer-BioNTech BNT162b2 vaccine (n=8) or the Moderna mRNA-1273 vaccine (n=2) were administered to participants. Post-COVID blood samples were collected from convalescent patients a median of around 100 days after diagnosis, with a range of about 35 to 180 days. Post-vaccine blood samples were obtained a median of around 67 days after the second vaccine dose, with a range of roughly 14 to 241 days. Culture stimuli were overlapping spike peptide pools from SARS-CoV-2 and from the common cold coronaviruses HCoV-NL63, HCoV-OC43 and HCoV-229E. Control cultures received a CEFX viral epitope pool as the positive control, an HIV-1 Nef peptide pool as the negative control, or no peptide. In approximately eleven COVID-19 convalescent patients and several infection-naive healthy vaccine recipients, the spike-specific CD4+ TCR repertoire before mRNA vaccination was compared with the repertoire after mRNA vaccination. What the study reported, not specific to this receptor: The median count of SARS-CoV-2-reactive clonotypes went up from 20 to 25 after infection to 38 after vaccination, although the change was not significant. Among the post-vaccine SARS-CoV-2-reactive clones in convalescent patients, a median approximately 90% showed up only after vaccination, which suggests vaccine-specific priming. Only a relatively small number of convalescent patients were included in the study, and early timepoints following natural infection were not analyzed. Nearly all vaccine-specific clones in convalescent patients (304 of 307) were mono-reactive for SARS-CoV-2 spike rather than cross-reactive with common cold coronaviruses.

The library was built by means of PCR. TCR sequencing of DNA from cultured CD4+ T cells used the Oncomine TCR Beta short-read assay at the Johns Hopkins FTIC core. Genomic DNA was extracted from the cultured CD4+ T cells with the QIAamp micro DNA kit. Oncomine TCR Beta libraries from cultured CD4+ T cells were pooled using unique dual indexes and sequenced on an Illumina iSeq 100. The study's own analysis went as follows. Non-productive sequences were removed, and CDR3s that did not start with C, did not end with F or W, or were shorter than 7 amino acids were discarded. Antigen-specific clonotypes were identified using the MANAFEST web application through comparison of peptide-stimulated wells with reference and other culture wells. For a clone to be called positive, the clone needed an FDR below 0.05, an odds ratio above 5, and a productive frequency above 0.1% in at least two of three replicate wells. A clonotype counted as cross-reactive if it showed significant expansion both in the SARS-CoV-2 spike wells and in at least one common cold coronavirus spike condition. Using R version 3.6.1, CDR3 homology was evaluated through Levenshtein distances (stringdist) along with unrooted phylogenetic trees (ape). Through fastp at Q25 and MiXCR, TCRdb rebuilt clones from the public reads, retaining in-frame beta chains. Here each entry gathers all rows of one CDR3 protein and keeps the most common genes and DNA. The V and J calls shown here were made by TCRdb, not taken from the authors' results. Within this sample are fewer than 13,000 distinct CDR3 sequences, with 64% of them counted one time only. Jointly, the top ten make up 34% of the sample.

On this clonotype itself: The antigen it binds to is not known. Per-base qualities were not stored, and no clone one base away is much larger.

V and J lose 1 base and 9 bases, and a span of 16 bases separates them. The CDR3 goes from the cysteine to the phenylalanine over 13 residues. Only the CDR3 part of the read is kept: 39 bases, read in frame from the first base. The germline V gene encodes CDR1 GTSNPN and CDR2 SVGIG (reference sequence). The sample's treatment or condition, from its label and the paper: approximately 9-day PBMC culture with coronavirus spike peptide pools or control peptides (ViraFEST assay). The ViraFEST assay, used in the study, expanded antigen-specific T cells with peptide pools and then identified the expanded clonotypes through TCR sequencing. The convalescent patients' positive SARS-CoV-2 PCR tests fell between March and December 2020, which was before the Alpha, Beta and Delta variants emerged in the United States. Each well held millions of PBMCs cultured in IMDM containing roughly 5.5% human AB serum and about 10 IU/ml IL-2, with about 10 ug/ml peptide pools added. Half of the culture medium was replaced with fresh IL-2-containing medium on days 3 and 7. After 10 days of culture, CD4+ T cells were isolated by negative selection with the EasySep CD4+ T cell isolation kit. PBMCs were separated from whole blood using Ficoll-Paque Plus gradient centrifugation and then either used fresh or cryopreserved at -140C. Triplicate wells were generally used for each culture condition.

The chain employs TRBV30 and TRBJ2-7, with the D gene not clear enough to name. Input material: CD4+ T cells from blood, cultured in vitro. The sequence came from a human donor who had recovered from COVID-19. The CDR3 region has the sequence CAWSGFGGMGQYF. The DNA sequence is given as TGTGCCTGGAGTGGTTTCGGTGGAATGGGGCAGTACTTC.